This is a list of T cell receptor beta chains from one sample in a study of T cells in Graves' hyperthyroidism and ophthalmopathy. Each CDR3 protein gets one entry after TCRdb re-called the multiplex PCR reads with MiXCR. The sample gives 250,000 or so distinct CDR3 sequences, about 17% of which show up once; more than 25% is in the top ten. Sample: blood. Receptor source: a woman aged 18-29 years with Graves' ophthalmopathy. The conserved cysteine and the conserved F or W are not part of the CDR3 here. Each record gives: V gene, CDR3 length, CDR3 protein.

>TRBV2|13
ASSIRKGGDSPLH
>TRBV27|12
ASKARSTEETQY
>TRBV28|14
ASSLRRLERGSEQF
>TRBV11-1|12
ASRRTWNTGELF
>TRBV7-9|15
ASSHPLRGSSYNEQF
>TRBV6-2/TRBV6-3|13
ASRQNRGLNSPLH
>TRBV4-3|15
ASSQERGSGGRYGYT
>TRBV18|10
ASSPNNYEQY
>TRBV5-1|12
ASSLADRVAGAF
>TRBV3-1|12
ASSQQPGQGEAF
>TRBV19|13
ASSVGGIPYNEQF
>TRBV30|9
AWQQGNTIY
>TRBV6-5|14
ASSYSRTGDSYEQY
>TRBV6-1|12
ASSGALNHHEQF
>TRBV30|11
AWSVEGLKKAF